The next 5 T cell receptor beta chains were all read from a single sample in a study of blood T cell repertoires in COVID-19. The protocol was immunoSEQ multiplex PCR, while the TCRdb copy is restricted to in-frame clones and leaves out a portion. The data hold approximately 120,000 clones, with 85% observed a single time. Sequenced: peripheral blood. These receptors all stem from a man older than 75 with active or convalescent COVID-19.

The chain combines TRBV11-1 with TRBJ2-5, with a weak D call TRBD1 (5 bases). Trimming cost V 3 bases and J 7 bases, with 15 bases left between them. This CDR3 spans 14 amino acids. From germline, CDR1 is SGHAT and CDR2 FQDESV (reference sequence). This chain's CDR3 is CASSFSRDSGTQYF. The CDR3, as DNA: TGTGCCAGCAGCTTTAGCAGGGATTCGGGGACCCAGTACTTC.

The chain couples TRBV20-1 to TRBJ1-2, with 7 bases aligning to TRBD1. The trim removed 3 bases at V and 0 bases at J, leaving 4 bases unmatched. This CDR3 comprises 14 residues. Germline CDR1 DFQATT, CDR2 SNEGSKA (reference sequence). The CDR3: CSASEGAANYGYTF. The CDR3 DNA reads as TGCAGTGCTAGTGAGGGGGCGGCTAACTATGGCTACACCTTC.

CDR3 sequence: CASSESPTGFGYGYTF. Written as DNA, the CDR3 is TGTGCCAGCAGTGAATCTCCGACAGGTTTCGGCTATGGCTACACCTTC. The chain is built from TRBV2 and TRBJ1-2; possibly TRBD1 for D (6 bases). Trimming removed 2 bases at V and 4 bases at J, with 17 bases between. The CDR3 runs 16 residues. Germline lookup yields CDR1 SNHLY and CDR2 FYNNEI.

The V call is TRBV19, the J call TRBJ1-2; 7 positions agree with TRBD1. The J segment lost 1 base and the V segment lost 5 bases, leaving 7 bases of the junction unmatched. The CDR3 consists of 15 residues. Germline V gene lookup returns CDR1 LNHDA and CDR2 SQIVND (reference sequence). CDR3 coding DNA: TGTGCCAGTAGTTCCACAGGGGCGATTAACTATGGCTACACCTTC. Translating gives CASSSTGAINYGYTF.

The gene calls are TRBV25-1 and TRBJ1-1, with TRBD1 matching 11 bases. CDR1 is MGHDK, CDR2 SYGVNS, per germline. V gave up 2 bases and J gave up 6 bases; unmatched junction bases: 5. The length of the CDR3 is 15 residues. The CDR3, as DNA: TGTGCCAGCAGTGAAACGCCGGGACAGGGGGCTGAAGCTTTCTTT. This gives the protein CASSETPGQGAEAFF.